Sequencing of this TCR beta chain was carried out in a study of response to subunit inactivated influenza vaccine. The sample holds a few counts of this clonotype. The CDR3 length is 13 residues. CDR1 and CDR2 (germline): SGHTA, FQGNSA. Trimming left V 5 bases short and J 6 bases short, with 10 bases between. TCRdb used MiXCR to reprocess the RT-PCR reads, holding one entry per CDR3 protein. The sample has around 650,000 distinct CDR3 sequences; around 16% are singletons. The chain links TRBV7-2 to TRBJ2-2, with D perhaps matching TRBD2 (5 bases). This clonotype was obtained from a man aged 45-60 years who received an inactivated influenza vaccine. The starting material was PBMCs from blood, obtained approximately 13 days after vaccination. The CDR3 DNA follows: TGTGCCAGCAGCCAACTAGTCTCCGGGGAGCTGTTTTTT. Amino acids: CASSQLVSGELFF.